This T cell receptor (beta chain) was captured in a study of blood T cell repertoires in COVID-19. For the study at large: COVID-19 samples from acute and convalescent phases originated in the United States, Italy and Spain. Sources were T cells, B-cell-depleted T cells, or PBMCs; the material itself was cDNA or gDNA.

In the authors' methods: Estimation of nucleated cell counts was performed using reference gene primer amplification. Method: immunoSEQ multiplex PCR; TCRdb's copy keeps in-frame clones and lacks some. That table gives V, J and clone size, and the DNA gave D and trimming. The table has roughly 100,000 clones, around 90% seen once; the top ten hold 3.1%. From germline, CDR1 is MNHEY and CDR2 SVGAGI. CDR3 length equals 13 residues. V lost 2 bases and J 6 bases, leaving 11 bases between the germline ends. This clone was counted only a few times. The chain has TRBV6-5 and TRBJ2-7; possibly TRBD1 for D (6 bases). The source material was peripheral blood. The clonotype originates from a man aged 45-65 years in a cohort sampled during active COVID-19. The CDR3 spells CASSYTDSREQYF. The CDR3 nucleotides read TGTGCCAGCAGTTACACGGACAGCCGCGAGCAGTACTTC.